This entry lists 2 T cell receptor beta chains sequenced from one sample in a study of blood T cells in healthy people across ages. Primed by a sample-barcoded 5' primer and a J-beta primer mix, a second PCR proceeded for about 7 to 11 cycles. TCRdb analysed the 5' RACE reads with MiXCR anew, one entry per CDR3 protein. Of 600,000 to 900,000 distinct CDR3 sequences listed, roughly 26% are singletons. These sequences were also reported in another study, on T cells of mothers and their children.

Source material: blood. Receptors originate from a boy aged 10-17 years in good health.

This clonotype was seen a handful of times. The junction shows a germline mismatch at one end, possibly a read error. The chain combines TRBV4-2 with TRBJ2-5; TRBD2 aligns across 10 bases. CDR1 and CDR2 from the germline V gene are LGHNA and YNFKEQ. There are 14 residues in the CDR3. CDR3 coding DNA: TGTGCCAGCAGCCACGGACTAGCGGCCTACGAGCAGCACTTC. Encoded protein: CASSHGLAAYEQHF.

The table lists this clonotype with many counts. The chain has TRBV4-1 and TRBJ2-5; D is possibly TRBD1 (5 bases). The CDR3 spans 14 residues. V was trimmed by 4 bases and J by 5 bases, leaving 14 bases between them. The germline gives CDR1 MGHRA, CDR2 YSYEKL. CDR3 sequence reads: CASSRQLSAETQYF. The CDR3 region has the DNA TGCGCCAGCAGCCGACAGCTTTCCGCCGAGACCCAGTACTTC.